One and the same sample provided the 32 T cell receptor beta chains below, sequenced in a study of T-cell reconstitution after alpha-beta-depleted transplantation in children. This sample's TCRbeta library carried unique molecular identifier barcodes. MiXCR, run by TCRdb on the PCR reads, gives a single entry per CDR3 protein. Altogether about 60,000 distinct CDR3 sequences are present, approximately 43% being singletons, with the ten largest covering more than 95%. Sequenced material: PBMCs, mostly from graft donor cells, taken 360 days after TCRalphabeta/CD19-depleted stem cell transplant. The source of these receptors is a male patient under 18 who had a stem cell transplant for acute lymphoblastic leukemia, so the T cells may come from the graft donor.

This chain connects TRBV24-1 to TRBJ2-1, with a weak D call TRBD2 (7 bases). Germline CDR1 is KGHDR and CDR2 is SFDVKD. Trimming removed 3 bases from V and 7 bases from J, with 12 bases in between. This CDR3 has 14 amino acids. The CDR3 region is CATSDPGEGNEQFF. The CDR3 nucleotides read TGTGCCACCAGTGATCCAGGGGAGGGTAATGAGCAGTTCTTC.

The rearrangement links TRBV7-8 to TRBJ2-2; TRBD1 agrees at 7 bases. V was clipped by 0 bases and J by 4 bases; unmatched bases: 8. The germline gives CDR1 SGHVS, CDR2 FQNEAQ. CDR3 length: 17 amino acids. The CDR3 bases are TGTGCCAGCAGCTTAGCGATACGACAGGGTGGCACCGGGGAGCTGTTTTTT. Protein: CASSLAIRQGGTGELFF.

The chain combines TRBV12-3 or TRBV12-4 with TRBJ2-4; TRBD1 matches 9 bases. CDR3 size: 14 residues. The J segment lost 5 bases and the V segment lost 5 bases, leaving 4 bases of the junction unmatched. In DNA, the CDR3 is TGTGCCAGCAGTCAACAGGGGGCAGAAAACATTCAGTACTTC. Protein: CASSQQGAENIQYF.

This clonotype was detected a few times. This sequence joins TRBV5-1 and TRBJ1-2; D may be TRBD1 (6 bases). This CDR3 has 14 residues. V was clipped by 4 bases and J by 3 bases, with 13 bases between them. CDR1 is SGHRS, CDR2 YFSETQ, per germline. CDR3: CASSTGIRYYGYTF. The CDR3 DNA is TGCGCCAGCAGCACAGGGATCCGGTACTATGGCTACACCTTC.

This sequence joins TRBV2 and TRBJ2-1, with 7 positions matching TRBD2. The ends lost 7 bases at V and 4 bases at J; junction bases unmatched: 13. The CDR3 loop spans 16 amino acids. Germline V lookup: CDR1 SNHLY, CDR2 FYNNEI. The chain's CDR3 is CASTQRELAAYNEQFF. The CDR3 bases are TGTGCCAGCACCCAAAGGGAGCTAGCGGCTTACAATGAGCAGTTCTTC.

The gene calls are TRBV20-1 and TRBJ1-1; maybe TRBD1 (6 bases). Germline lookup yields CDR1 DFQATT and CDR2 SNEGSKA (reference sequence). The length of the CDR3 is 16 residues. Trimming stripped 0 bases from V and 2 bases from J, with 16 bases between. The CDR3 here is CSARDPGGTSNTEAFF. The CDR3 bases are TGCAGTGCTAGAGATCCGGGGGGGACAAGCAACACTGAAGCTTTCTTT.

This clonotype occurred a few times. The chain employs TRBV12-3 or TRBV12-4 and TRBJ2-7; perhaps TRBD1 as D (6 bases). The CDR3 consists of 14 residues. V shed 3 bases and J shed 4 bases, with 13 bases lying between them. The CDR3 DNA reads TGTGCCAGCAGTTTGGCTGGCAGGGGATACGAGCAGTACTTC. Translating it yields CASSLAGRGYEQYF.

The chain uses TRBV12-3 or TRBV12-4 and TRBJ2-5, with no clear D. Between the trimmed V and J ends, which lost 6 bases and 2 bases, there was a span of 10 bases. This CDR3 has 13 amino acids. CDR3 residues: CASSQTGQETQYF. The CDR3, as DNA: TGTGCCAGCAGCCAGACTGGACAAGAGACCCAGTACTTC.

This chain connects TRBV15 to TRBJ2-3; D is uncertain. Germline loops: CDR1 LNHNV, CDR2 YYDKDF (reference sequence). This CDR3 contains 13 residues. Between the trimmed V and J ends, which lost 2 bases and 5 bases, there was a span of 8 bases. CDR3 bases: TGTGCCACCAGCAGATCACCAGGAGATACGCAGTATTTT. Its protein is CATSRSPGDTQYF.

The chain employs TRBV9 and TRBJ2-7; 9 bases map to TRBD1. V lost 4 bases and J lost 2; bases outside the gene matches: 10. Per the germline V gene, CDR1 is SGDLS and CDR2 is YYNGEE. CDR3 length: 16 residues. As DNA, the CDR3 is TGTGCCAGCAGCCCCACCGACAGGGGGTATCCCTACGAGCAGTACTTC. Translating gives CASSPTDRGYPYEQYF.

The CDR3 is CASQRDSPYEQYF. The CDR3 DNA reads as TGTGCCAGTCAAAGGGACAGCCCCTACGAGCAGTACTTC. The rearrangement joins TRBV6-1 to TRBJ2-7; 7 nucleotides agree with TRBD1. This CDR3 has 13 amino acids. The V gene end was trimmed by 9 bases and the J gene end by 2 bases; junction bases not matched to a gene: 7. The germline V gene encodes CDR1 MNHNS and CDR2 SASEGT.

This clonotype has just a few counts. The V gene is TRBV7-2, the J gene TRBJ2-1; 8 nucleotides match TRBD2. Trimming at V came to 5 bases and at J to 5 bases, leaving 8 bases not matched to a gene. This CDR3 spans 15 amino acids. From germline, CDR1 is SGHTA and CDR2 FQGNSA. The CDR3 DNA follows: TGTGCCAGCAGCGGGCGGACTAGCAACCACAATGAGCAGTTCTTC. This codes for CASSGRTSNHNEQFF. The whole variable domain, remainder taken from reference TRBV7-2 and TRBJ2-1, is GAGVSQSPSNKVTEKGKDVELRCDPISGHTALYWYRQSLGQGLEFLIYFQGNSAPDKSGLPSDRFSAERTGGSVSTLTIQRTQQEDSAVYLCASSGRTSNHNEQFFGPGTRLTVL.

This clonotype came up a few times. The chain carries TRBV9 and TRBJ2-3; D unresolved. Germline V gene sequence: CDR1 SGDLS, CDR2 YYNGEE. Trimming took 0 bases from V and 0 from J, leaving 8 bases between them. The CDR3 totals 15 residues. CDR3 nucleotide sequence: TGTGCCAGCAGCGTAGAGGGTCGTAGCACAGATACGCAGTATTTT. It is translated as CASSVEGRSTDTQYF. The full variable domain, rest sourced from reference TRBV9 and TRBJ2-3, is DSGVTQTPKHLITATGQRVTLRCSPRSGDLSVYWYQQSLDQGLQFLIQYYNGEERAKGNILERFSAQQFPDLHSELNLSSLELGDSALYFCASSVEGRSTDTQYFGPGTRLTVL.

The chain employs TRBV29-1 and TRBJ2-7, with TRBD2 identical over 7 bases. The CDR3 contains 14 residues. V gave up 4 bases and J gave up 1 base; unmatched junction bases: 7. Germline CDR1 reads SQVTM; CDR2 reads ANQGSEA. CDR3 sequence reads: CSVAPLGGSYEQYF. CDR3 bases: TGCAGCGTTGCCCCTTTGGGGGGGTCCTACGAGCAGTACTTC.

This clonotype was counted at least ten times. The rearrangement joins TRBV2 to TRBJ2-2; the D is unclear. Trimming left V 8 bases short and J 5 bases short, with 9 bases between. CDR3 size: 12 residues. Germline V gives CDR1 SNHLY, CDR2 FYNNEI. The CDR3: CASLRPTGELFF. The CDR3 nucleotides are TGTGCCAGCCTGAGACCAACCGGGGAGCTGTTTTTT.

In the case of this clonotype: Mismatch with germline at one junction end may stem from a read error. The rearrangement uses TRBV4-2 and TRBJ2-7; no reliable D call. The CDR3 has 14 residues. Per the germline V gene, CDR1 is LGHNA and CDR2 is YNFKEQ. The CDR3 is CASGQAGVPYEQYF. The DNA for the CDR3 is TGTGCCAGCGGCCAAGCTGGGGTTCCCTACGAGCAGTACTTC.

This chain joins TRBV10-3 and TRBJ2-7; D is unclear. The CDR3 contains 13 residues. V shed 0 bases and J shed 6 bases, with 9 bases lying between them. Germline assignment: CDR1 ENHRY and CDR2 SYGVKD. This CDR3 is CAISESYYGEQYF. The CDR3 DNA reads as TGTGCCATCAGTGAGTCGTATTACGGCGAGCAGTACTTC.

The chain carries TRBV12-3 or TRBV12-4 and TRBJ2-3; 9 bases match TRBD1. After removal of 1 base from V and 5 bases from J, the junction contained 7 bases not matched to a gene. This CDR3 is 16 amino acids long. The CDR3 reads CASSLVGGQGRDTQYF. The CDR3 nucleotides read TGTGCCAGCAGTTTAGTCGGGGGACAGGGTCGAGATACGCAGTATTTT.

This clonotype came up a few times. The J gene is TRBJ2-1, the V gene TRBV5-1, with D maybe TRBD1 (6 bases). V was clipped by 4 bases and J by 1 base, with 12 bases between them. This CDR3 comprises 15 residues. The germline V gene has CDR1 SGHRS and CDR2 YFSETQ. The CDR3 sequence: CASSPAQGSYNEQFF. DNA of the CDR3: TGCGCCAGCAGCCCGGCACAGGGTTCCTACAATGAGCAGTTCTTC.

The J gene is TRBJ2-6, the V gene TRBV5-1; either TRBD1 or TRBD2 may fit D (5 bases each). V was trimmed by 4 bases and J by 3 bases, leaving 8 bases between them. The CDR3 consists of 14 residues. Germline CDR1 and CDR2: SGHRS and YFSETQ. Here the CDR3 reads CASSGTLGANVLTF. DNA of the CDR3: TGCGCCAGCAGCGGGACGCTTGGGGCCAACGTCCTGACTTTC.

This clonotype was found once. The gene calls are TRBV9 and TRBJ2-7; 9 bases are shared with TRBD2. The CDR3 runs to 13 residues. V lost 2 bases and J lost 3; bases outside the gene matches: 0. Germline V gene lookup returns CDR1 SGDLS and CDR2 YYNGEE. In nucleotides, the CDR3 is TGTGCCAGCAGCGTGACTAGCGGCTACGAGCAGTACTTC. It encodes CASSVTSGYEQYF.

The chain recombines TRBV6-1 with TRBJ2-7; D gene ambiguous. Per germline, CDR1 MNHNS and CDR2 SASEGT. CDR3 length: 15 amino acids. V was shortened by 6 bases and J by 3 bases, with 18 bases between the two germline ends. The CDR3 nucleotides read TGTGCCAGCAGGTCCAGGTCGGCAGGAAGCTACGAGCAGTACTTC. Amino acids: CASRSRSAGSYEQYF.

This sequence joins TRBV5-1 and TRBJ2-1, with 7 bases identical to TRBD2. Germline V CDR1 and CDR2: SGHRS, YFSETQ. CDR3 length: 14 residues. Trimming took 4 bases from V and 6 from J; bases not matched to a gene: 7. For the CDR3, the DNA is TGCGCCAGCAGCCGGGAGGTAGCCTCCAATGAGCAGTTCTTC. Translated: CASSREVASNEQFF.

This clonotype was counted only a few times. The genes are TRBV10-3 and TRBJ2-3; D gene ambiguous. This CDR3 comprises 17 residues. Trimming cost V 6 bases and J 0 bases, with 19 bases left between them. CDR1 and CDR2 (germline): ENHRY, SYGVKD. CDR3 nucleotide sequence: TGTGCCATCAGCGTATCCAGCCCTTCCTCTAGCACAGATACGCAGTATTTT. Its translation: CAISVSSPSSSTDTQYF.

The J gene is TRBJ2-7, the V gene TRBV20-1; no clear D. Trimming stripped 0 bases from V and 0 bases from J, with 9 bases between. The CDR3 contains 14 residues. Germline V gene data show CDR1 as DFQATT and CDR2 as SNEGSKA (reference sequence). CDR3 loop: CSARDGRSSYEQYF. CDR3 DNA sequence: TGCAGTGCTAGAGATGGTCGGAGCTCCTACGAGCAGTACTTC.

The chain joins TRBV6-2 or TRBV6-3 to TRBJ2-7, with TRBD1 matching 9 bases. The CDR3 is 16 residues long. The trim removed 4 bases at V and 3 bases at J, leaving 10 bases unmatched. The germline V gene encodes CDR1 MNHEY and CDR2 SVGEGT. CDR3 nucleotide sequence: TGTGCCAGCAGTTGGGAAACCGGGACAGGGTACTACGAGCAGTACTTC. Translation gives CASSWETGTGYYEQYF.

This chain connects TRBV7-6 to TRBJ2-1; TRBD2 is a possible D gene (6 bases). The ends were cut back, 5 bases at V and 6 bases at J, with 11 bases in the middle. CDR3 length: 13 residues. Germline CDR1 reads SGHVS; CDR2 reads FNYEAQ. CDR3: CASSPRAGNEQFF. CDR3 coding DNA: TGTGCCAGCAGCCCCAGAGCGGGCAATGAGCAGTTCTTC.

V gene TRBV19 combines with J gene TRBJ2-3; 8 bases are shared with TRBD2. In germline, CDR1 is LNHDA, CDR2 SQIVND (reference sequence). The J segment lost 0 bases and the V segment lost 3 bases, leaving 5 bases of the junction unmatched. The CDR3 consists of 16 residues. The CDR3 here is CASSISTSVSTDTQYF. The DNA for the CDR3 is TGTGCCAGTAGTATCTCGACTAGCGTGAGCACAGATACGCAGTATTTT.

The chain employs TRBV28 and TRBJ2-7; 11 nucleotides line up with TRBD2. Trimming at V came to 3 bases and at J to 7 bases, leaving 5 bases not matched to a gene. Germline lookup yields CDR1 MDHEN and CDR2 SYDVKM. The CDR3 extends over 14 amino acids. The CDR3 DNA reads TGTGCCAGCAGTTTTCCACTAGCGGGAGTTGAGCAGTACTTC. This translates into CASSFPLAGVEQYF.

The chain carries TRBV20-1 and TRBJ2-7; D not certain. This CDR3 has 11 residues. V gave up 3 bases and J gave up 5 bases, with 8 bases separating them. In germline, CDR1 is DFQATT, CDR2 SNEGSKA (reference sequence). The chain's CDR3 is CSASTGNEQYF. The CDR3 DNA sequence: TGCAGTGCTAGTACTGGGAACGAGCAGTACTTC.

The chain is built from TRBV7-2 and TRBJ2-7; TRBD2 agrees at 8 bases. With V trimmed by 0 bases and J by 3 bases, 4 bases remained unmatched. Germline V lookup: CDR1 SGHTA, CDR2 FQGNSA. The CDR3 is made up of 15 amino acids. The CDR3 nucleotides are TGTGCCAGCAGCTTAGCGGATAGCGGGGTCTACGAGCAGTACTTC. This sequence encodes CASSLADSGVYEQYF. The whole variable domain, remainder taken from reference TRBV7-2 and TRBJ2-7, is GAGVSQSPSNKVTEKGKDVELRCDPISGHTALYWYRQSLGQGLEFLIYFQGNSAPDKSGLPSDRFSAERTGGSVSTLTIQRTQQEDSAVYLCASSLADSGVYEQYFGPGTRLTVT.

The chain is built from TRBV12-3 or TRBV12-4 and TRBJ1-2; D may be TRBD1 (6 bases). The germline V and J ends were trimmed by 3 bases and 0 bases, with 14 bases remaining between them. CDR3 size: 16 residues. CDR3 in DNA: TGTGCCAGCAGTTTCCGAAACAGGGTATCTAACTATGGCTACACCTTC. Amino acid sequence: CASSFRNRVSNYGYTF.